Sequencing of this T cell receptor beta chain was carried out in a study of blood T cell repertoires in COVID-19. Libraries were prepared by immunoSEQ multiplex PCR; TCRdb keeps only in-frame clonotypes and omits some of them. The repertoire consists of approximately 100,000 clones, with 71% occurring once and the leading ten covering approximately 0.9%. Germline V CDR1 and CDR2: DFQATT, SNEGSKA (reference sequence). Trimming at V came to 3 bases and at J to 9 bases, leaving 11 bases not matched to a gene. The CDR3 has 14 residues. The sample holds a few counts of this clone. The clonotype comes from a human donor with acute or convalescent COVID-19. The donor label of this sample is uncertain. Material for sequencing was peripheral blood. The rearrangement joins TRBV20-1 to TRBJ2-5; the match to TRBD2 covers 9 bases. CDR3 DNA sequence: TGCAGTGCTAGTTTAGCGGGGGCGGCCCAGGCCCAGTACTTC. Translating gives CSASLAGAAQAQYF.